This TCR beta chain was sequenced for a study of memory CD4+ T cells and cytomegalovirus serostatus. Study at large: Healthy Belgian adult donors included roughly ten CMV-positive and some 24 CMV-negative people.

This clone was observed a handful of times. Its specificity is unknown. Overall study findings and caveats: Suggested: most of the CMV-linked TCR signature lies in CD4+ memory cells.

Single viable CD3+CD4+CD8-CD45RO+ cells were sorted as the memory CD4+ T cells. Germline assignment: CDR1 MNHNS and CDR2 SASEGT. The CDR3 sequence is 19 residues long. J gave up 2 bases and V 3 bases, and 9 bases lay outside the gene matches. Under the authors' procedure: Out-of-frame sequences were removed, leaving 2 million to 2.5 million distinct TCRbeta sequences. TCRdb's copy holds only in-frame clones and misses some; the assay was immunoSEQ multiplex PCR. V, J and clone size are those of that table, while D and trimming were read from the DNA. The sample includes tens of thousands of clones, more than 65% seen only once; the top ten take 0.5%.

Material for sequencing was memory CD4+ T cells from blood. This TCR derives from an adult in good health and CMV-seronegative. Some clones in this sample may be carry-over from other donors' samples. This sequence joins TRBV6-1 and TRBJ2-3, with 15 bases aligning to TRBD2. CDR3 loop: CASSDRTSGRVGNTDTQYF. CDR3 bases: TGTGCCAGCAGTGATCGGACTAGCGGGAGGGTCGGGAACACAGATACGCAGTATTTT.